One sample yielded the 9 T cell receptor beta chains listed below, sequenced in a study of read filtering for tumor transcriptome and immune sequencing. Molecular barcoded adaptors covering alpha/delta and beta/gamma chains were used on 400 ng RNA. One entry per CDR3 protein, called by TCRdb with MiXCR from the reads. The sample consists of 100,000 to 150,000 distinct CDR3 sequences, 13% of them appearing once. The sample was a population of CD138-negative cells sorted from bone marrow. The source is a donor aged 40 or over with multiple myeloma.

The gene calls are TRBV5-1 and TRBJ1-5; D call uncertain. V gave up 0 bases and J gave up 9 bases, with 13 bases separating them. The CDR3 sequence is 14 residues long. Germline CDR1 SGHRS, CDR2 YFSETQ. The CDR3 reads CASSLVSGIGPQHF. DNA for the CDR3: TGCGCCAGCAGCTTGGTGAGTGGCATCGGGCCCCAGCATTTT.

The CDR3 reads CASSMNKGTEAFF. The CDR3 nucleotides read TGTGCCAGTAGTATGAACAAGGGGACTGAAGCTTTCTTT. V usage is TRBV19 and J usage is TRBJ1-1; possibly TRBD1 for D (5 bases). Between the trimmed V and J ends, which lost 3 bases and 5 bases, there was a span of 10 bases. Germline CDR1 is LNHDA and CDR2 is SQIVND (reference sequence). CDR3 size: 13 residues.

In its sample, this clonotype was seen many times. V usage is TRBV28 and J usage is TRBJ2-1; a weak D match, TRBD2 (6 bases). There are 14 residues in the CDR3. Trimming pared 2 bases from V and 6 bases from J, leaving 11 bases between. The germline gives CDR1 MDHEN, CDR2 SYDVKM. The CDR3 loop reads CASSLPGRTNEQFF. In nucleotides, the CDR3 is TGTGCCAGCAGTTTACCGGGGAGGACCAATGAGCAGTTCTTC.

Ten or more counts support this clonotype. One junction end disagrees with the germline gene, perhaps due to a read error. This chain uses TRBV7-2 with TRBJ1-1; TRBD1 agrees at 10 bases. The CDR3 loop spans 14 amino acids. CDR1 is SGHTA and CDR2 is FQGNSA in the germline V gene. The CDR3 nucleotides are TGTGCCAGCAGCACCGGGACAGGGGCCTCCGAAGCTTTTTTT. It is translated as CASSTGTGASEAFF.

This clonotype was counted a few times. The CDR3 sequence is CASSPAGVNQPQHF. CDR3 coding DNA: TGTGCCAGCAGCCCAGCAGGGGTGAATCAGCCCCAGCATTTT. The chain combines TRBV7-9 with TRBJ1-5; D perhaps matches TRBD1 (6 bases). The CDR3 totals 14 residues. V was trimmed by 5 bases and J by 4 bases, leaving 12 bases between them. CDR1 is SEHNR and CDR2 is FQNEAQ in the germline V gene (reference sequence).

This clonotype was observed many times. The chain has TRBV29-1 and TRBJ2-1, with D tentatively TRBD2 (5 bases). CDR1 is SQVTM, CDR2 ANQGSEA, per germline. The CDR3 runs 13 residues. Between the trimmed V and J ends, which lost 3 bases and 9 bases, there was a span of 15 bases. CDR3 sequence reads: CSVDGSSYAEQFF. The CDR3 nucleotides read TGCAGCGTTGATGGGTCTAGCTACGCTGAGCAGTTCTTC.

This clonotype appeared many times. This sequence joins TRBV6-6 and TRBJ1-1, with 9 bases that match TRBD1. Per the germline V gene, CDR1 is MNHNY and CDR2 is SVGAGI (reference sequence). The CDR3 covers 15 residues. V trimming: 5 bases; J trimming: 1 base; junction bases outside the gene matches: 5. The CDR3 loop is CASSTGGRGNTEAFF. CDR3 DNA sequence: TGTGCCAGCAGTACAGGGGGCCGGGGGAACACTGAAGCTTTCTTT.

This clonotype was seen repeatedly, ten times or more. J is TRBJ2-7 and V is TRBV29-1; no clear D gene. V lost 6 bases to trimming and J lost 0 bases, with 12 bases between them. Germline V CDR1 and CDR2: SQVTM, ANQGSEA. CDR3 length: 13 amino acids. The CDR3 nucleotides read TGCAGCGTGAACAGTGGTGCCTCCTACGAGCAGTACTTC. Translated: CSVNSGASYEQYF.

In its sample, this clonotype was seen many times. The CDR3 nucleotides are TGCGCCAGCAGCTTGGAACAGGGAGGGACTGAAGCTTTCTTT. It is translated as CASSLEQGGTEAFF. The V and J genes are TRBV5-1 and TRBJ1-1; TRBD1 is a possible D gene (6 bases). The CDR3 is 14 residues long. V lost 0 bases to trimming and J lost 5 bases, with 11 bases between them. Germline lookup yields CDR1 SGHRS and CDR2 YFSETQ. Together with reference TRBV5-1 and TRBJ1-1, the CDR3 gives the full variable domain: KAGVTQTPRYLIKTRGQQVTLSCSPISGHRSVSWYQQTPGQGLQFLFEYFSETQRNKGNFPGRFSGRQFSNSRSEMNVSTLELGDSALYLCASSLEQGGTEAFFGQGTRLTVV.